The 9 T cell receptor beta chains below come from one sample, sequenced in a study of blood T cell repertoires in COVID-19. Repertoires were generated with immunoSEQ multiplex PCR, while TCRdb's copy carries only in-frame clones and drops some. The data contain around 60,000 clones, about four fifths of them singletons. The sequenced material came from peripheral blood. These receptors were obtained from a woman of 80 years or more with acute or convalescent COVID-19.

The V call is TRBV19, the J call TRBJ2-3; a weak D match, TRBD2 (5 bases). This CDR3 is 14 amino acids long. Trimming left V 8 bases short and J 3 bases short, with 15 bases between. CDR1 LNHDA and CDR2 SQIVND come from the germline V gene (reference sequence). The CDR3 loop is CASGPGVLTDTQYF. Written as DNA, the CDR3 is TGTGCCAGTGGTCCCGGGGTCTTAACAGATACGCAGTATTTT.

This clone was seen a single time. J is TRBJ2-3 and V is TRBV10-1; TRBD2 agrees at 8 bases. CDR1 is WNHNN, CDR2 SYGVQD, per germline (reference sequence). This CDR3 comprises 16 residues. The trim removed 1 base at V and 2 bases at J, leaving 5 bases unmatched. DNA for the CDR3: TGCGCCAGCAGTGAGTACACTAGCGGACACACAGATACGCAGTATTTT. Encoded protein: CASSEYTSGHTDTQYF.

This chain connects TRBV5-1 to TRBJ2-7; the match to TRBD1 covers 9 bases. Trimming took 4 bases from V and 5 from J; bases not matched to a gene: 7. The CDR3 covers 14 residues. The V gene's germline CDR1 is SGHRS and CDR2 YFSETQ. This chain's CDR3 is CASSIHRDRDEQYF. CDR3 sequence (DNA): TGCGCCAGCAGCATTCACCGGGACAGGGACGAGCAGTACTTC.

The gene calls are TRBV9 and TRBJ2-2, with 10 bases matching TRBD2. Trimming cost V 0 bases and J 5 bases; bases outside gene matches: 7. The CDR3 runs to 17 residues. CDR1 SGDLS and CDR2 YYNGEE come from the germline V gene. DNA of the CDR3: TGTGCCAGCAGCGTAGACAGCGGGGGGGCTCGAACCGGGGAGCTGTTTTTT. Its translation: CASSVDSGGARTGELFF. Based on the CDR3 plus reference TRBV9 and TRBJ2-2, the full variable domain is DSGVTQTPKHLITATGQRVTLRCSPRSGDLSVYWYQQSLDQGLQFLIQYYNGEERAKGNILERFSAQQFPDLHSELNLSSLELGDSALYFCASSVDSGGARTGELFFGEGSRLTVL.

V usage is TRBV28 and J usage is TRBJ2-3; no clear D gene. The germline V gene encodes CDR1 MDHEN and CDR2 SYDVKM. Trimming took off 5 bases at V and 5 bases at J, with 11 bases between the two ends. This CDR3 spans 13 amino acids. The CDR3 is CASSPQVVDTQYF. In nucleotides, the CDR3 is TGTGCCAGCAGTCCCCAGGTGGTAGATACGCAGTATTTT. Full variable domain (rest looked up from reference TRBV28 and TRBJ2-3): DVKVTQSSRYLVKRTGEKVFLECVQDMDHENMFWYRQDPGLGLRLIYFSYDVKMKEKGDIPEGYSVSREKKERFSLILESASTNQTSMYLCASSPQVVDTQYFGPGTRLTVL.

V is TRBV1 and J is TRBJ1-5; TRBD1, the table's D call, lacks a check against the DNA. TRBV1 is a known pseudogene. The CDR3 loop spans 18 amino acids. CDR3 bases: TGCACCAGCAGCCAACCCCCCTTTCCTGGACAGGGGGATCAGCCCCAGCATTTT. Its translation: CTSSQPPFPGQGDQPQHF.

The chain joins TRBV28 to TRBJ1-1, with D possibly matching TRBD1 (5 bases). The V end was cut by 5 bases, the J end by 6 bases, with 16 bases between. CDR3 size: 14 residues. Germline V CDR1 and CDR2: MDHEN, SYDVKM. The CDR3 nucleotides read TGTGCCAGCAGTCAGGGAAACCTGGGGCCTGAAGCTTTCTTT. Protein: CASSQGNLGPEAFF. Complete variable domain (other parts from reference TRBV28 and TRBJ1-1): DVKVTQSSRYLVKRTGEKVFLECVQDMDHENMFWYRQDPGLGLRLIYFSYDVKMKEKGDIPEGYSVSREKKERFSLILESASTNQTSMYLCASSQGNLGPEAFFGQGTRLTVV.

The chain combines TRBV9 with TRBJ2-1; D call uncertain. Looked up from germline, CDR1 is SGDLS and CDR2 is YYNGEE. The CDR3 runs to 15 residues. Trimming removed 3 bases at V and 0 bases at J, with 10 bases between. The CDR3 loop is CASSDWHSSYNEQFF. For the CDR3, the DNA is TGTGCCAGCAGCGACTGGCACAGCTCCTACAATGAGCAGTTCTTC. Using reference TRBV9 and TRBJ2-1 for the parts outside the CDR3, the full variable domain is DSGVTQTPKHLITATGQRVTLRCSPRSGDLSVYWYQQSLDQGLQFLIQYYNGEERAKGNILERFSAQQFPDLHSELNLSSLELGDSALYFCASSDWHSSYNEQFFGPGTRLTVL.

The rearrangement uses TRBV7-8 and TRBJ2-2, with TRBD2 matching over 14 bases. Per the germline V gene, CDR1 is SGHVS and CDR2 is FQNEAQ. The CDR3 spans 20 residues. Trimming removed 3 bases from V and 1 base from J; junction bases left unmatched: 10. Here the CDR3 DNA reads TGTGCCAGCAGCTTTGAAATAGGACTAGCGGGGGGATTGAACACCGGGGAGCTGTTTTTT. This codes for CASSFEIGLAGGLNTGELFF.